The TCR beta chain described here comes from a study of beta chain features in type 1 diabetes. Whole-study findings and limits: Among all four CD4+ subsets, Type 1 diabetes patients had TCRB CDR3s that were moderately but significantly shorter.

Every isolated RNA sample was fully reverse transcribed, so sequencing captured expressed TCRB transcripts. Sequencing was performed with immunoSEQ multiplex PCR; in TCRdb, only in-frame clones are kept and a portion is missing. The sample lists about 230,000 clones, roughly 16% occurring once. The germline V gene has CDR1 MDHEN and CDR2 SYDVKM. The CDR3 sequence is 17 residues long. V gave up 5 bases and J gave up 4 bases; unmatched junction bases: 9. Turning to this clone: Antigen: not known.

The source is a man in his thirties or forties with type 1 diabetes. The V and J genes are TRBV28 and TRBJ2-6, with 9 bases lining up with TRBD1. The sequenced sample consisted of naive CD4+ T cells from blood. The CDR3 nucleotides read TGTGCCAGCAGTAGCGGACAGGGGCTCTCCGGGGCCAACGTCCTGACTTTC. It yields the protein CASSSGQGLSGANVLTF.